Described below is a single T cell receptor beta chain sequence and its context. Assay used: immunoSEQ multiplex PCR; TCRdb lists only in-frame clones, some missing. The data show about 150,000 clones, approximately 88% seen once. This sample was included in a study of radiation and T cells in renal cell carcinoma. Sample time point: blood 2 weeks post-SBRT. Indicated treatment: 15 Gy SBRT to primary tumor, nephrectomy 4 weeks later. Source: blood, taken from a patient whose treatment included radiotherapy and nephrectomy. The receptor comes from a woman between 50 and 59 years old with renal cell carcinoma.

The CDR3 DNA sequence: TGTGCCAGCAGCAGCTCCGGGACTAGCGGGGTGTGGGGCACAGATACGCAGTATTTT. Translated, it gives CASSSSGTSGVWGTDTQYF. The chain employs TRBV7-2 and TRBJ2-3, with 13 bases fitting TRBD2. Germline V gene lookup returns CDR1 SGHTA and CDR2 FQGNSA. The CDR3 is made up of 19 amino acids. With 5 bases clipped from V and 1 base from J, the junction kept 12 bases outside the gene matches.